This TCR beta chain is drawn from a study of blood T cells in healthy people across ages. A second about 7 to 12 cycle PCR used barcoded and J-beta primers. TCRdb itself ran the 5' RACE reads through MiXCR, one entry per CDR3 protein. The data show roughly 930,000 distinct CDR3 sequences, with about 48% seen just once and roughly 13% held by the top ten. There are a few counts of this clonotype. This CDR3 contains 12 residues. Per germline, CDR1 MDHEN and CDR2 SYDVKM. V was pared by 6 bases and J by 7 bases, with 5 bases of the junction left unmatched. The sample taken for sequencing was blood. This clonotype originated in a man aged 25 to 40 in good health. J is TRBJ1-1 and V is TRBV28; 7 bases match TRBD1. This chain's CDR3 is CASSQGGNEAFF. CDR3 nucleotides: TGTGCCAGCAGCCAGGGGGGGAATGAAGCTTTCTTT.